Following are 31 T cell receptor beta chains from one sample sequenced in a study of cytomegalovirus exposure and HLA in healthy donors. PCR used 60 Vbeta primers and 13 Jbeta primers. Produced via immunoSEQ multiplex PCR; TCRdb's table is partial and in-frame only. The sample holds about 55,000 clones. Sequencing was performed on PBMCs. Receptors originate from a man aged 45-65 years in good health and CMV-seropositive.

The rearrangement uses TRBV7-9 and TRBJ1-1; 7 positions match TRBD1. The V gene's germline CDR1 is SEHNR and CDR2 FQNEAQ (reference sequence). V shed 1 base and J 5 bases; nucleotides not matched to a gene: 1. CDR3 length: 13 residues. The DNA for the CDR3 is TGTGCCAGCAGCTTAGAACAGGGGACTGAAGCTTTCTTT. It encodes CASSLEQGTEAFF.

This chain joins TRBV6-5 and TRBJ2-7; D perhaps matches TRBD1 (6 bases). Germline V lookup: CDR1 MNHEY, CDR2 SVGAGI. The CDR3 length is 13 residues. Trimming pared 5 bases from V and 0 bases from J, leaving 8 bases between. In DNA form, the CDR3 reads TGTGCCAGCAGTCCGGACAGCTCCTACGAGCAGTACTTC. It is translated as CASSPDSSYEQYF.

The rearrangement uses TRBV19 and TRBJ1-1; 12 bases agree with TRBD1. The CDR3 has 17 amino acids. Germline values: CDR1 LNHDA, CDR2 SQIVND (reference sequence). J lost 2 bases, V lost 6 bases, and 10 bases had no gene match. The DNA for the CDR3 is TGTGCCAGTAGGGTCGGGGGGACAGGGGGCGGTAACACTGAAGCTTTCTTT. As protein: CASRVGGTGGGNTEAFF. Using reference TRBV19 and TRBJ1-1 for the parts outside the CDR3, the full variable domain is DGGITQSPKYLFRKEGQNVTLSCEQNLNHDAMYWYRQDPGQGLRLIYYSQIVNDFQKGDIAEGYSVSREKKESFPLTVTSAQKNPTAFYLCASRVGGTGGGNTEAFFGQGTRLTVV.

The rearrangement uses TRBV5-1 and TRBJ2-5, with D perhaps matching TRBD2 (7 bases). The CDR3 runs 15 residues. Trimming pared 5 bases from V and 4 bases from J, leaving 18 bases between. From germline, CDR1 is SGHRS and CDR2 YFSETQ. CDR3: CASSFGGGQGETQYF. Here the CDR3 DNA reads TGCGCCAGCAGTTTTGGGGGGGGCCAAGGAGAGACCCAGTACTTC.

The chain recombines TRBV30 with TRBJ1-1; 9 positions agree with TRBD1. This CDR3 has 16 amino acids. The V gene end was trimmed by 3 bases and the J gene end by 4 bases; junction bases not matched to a gene: 12. Germline V gives CDR1 GTSNPN, CDR2 SVGIG (reference sequence). The CDR3 spells CAWSFSPTGGGTEAFF. The DNA of the CDR3 is TGTGCCTGGAGCTTTTCACCGACAGGGGGTGGCACTGAAGCTTTCTTT.

This sequence joins TRBV28 and TRBJ2-2; 7 nucleotides agree with TRBD1. The CDR3 spans 15 residues. After removal of 8 bases from V and 5 bases from J, the junction contained 11 bases not matched to a gene. Looked up from germline, CDR1 is MDHEN and CDR2 is SYDVKM. CDR3 bases: TGTGCCAGCGGAAGACAGGGTCGAACTACCGGGGAGCTGTTTTTT. It encodes CASGRQGRTTGELFF.

This sequence joins TRBV6-1 and TRBJ1-1, with TRBD1 matching over 8 bases. V gave up 2 bases and J gave up 5 bases; unmatched junction bases: 4. CDR1 is MNHNS and CDR2 is SASEGT in the germline V gene. CDR3 size: 14 residues. Here the CDR3 reads CASSEQGARTEAFF. CDR3 coding DNA: TGTGCCAGCAGTGAACAGGGGGCGCGGACTGAAGCTTTCTTT.

This chain connects TRBV28 to TRBJ1-1; 7 bases are shared with TRBD1. V lost 4 bases and J lost 5; bases outside the gene matches: 4. The CDR3 is 13 amino acids. Germline lookup yields CDR1 MDHEN and CDR2 SYDVKM. CDR3 protein: CASSYDRETEAFF. CDR3 nucleotide sequence: TGTGCCAGCAGTTACGACAGGGAGACTGAAGCTTTCTTT. The entire variable domain, with the rest obtained from reference TRBV28 and TRBJ1-1, is as follows: DVKVTQSSRYLVKRTGEKVFLECVQDMDHENMFWYRQDPGLGLRLIYFSYDVKMKEKGDIPEGYSVSREKKERFSLILESASTNQTSMYLCASSYDRETEAFFGQGTRLTVV.

The rearrangement joins TRBV5-6 to TRBJ1-1, with 9 bases matching TRBD1. Germline assignment: CDR1 SGHDT and CDR2 YYEEEE. J lost 10 bases, V lost 4 bases, and 8 bases had no gene match. The CDR3 runs to 13 residues. The CDR3 DNA is TGTGCCAGCAGCCAGGGACAGGGTTTAGCAGCTTTCTTT. Translated: CASSQGQGLAAFF.

The chain carries TRBV19 and TRBJ1-2; no firm D call. V was clipped by 3 bases and J by 2 bases, with 7 bases between them. This CDR3 region has 13 residues. The germline CDR1 and CDR2 sequences are LNHDA and SQIVND (reference sequence). CDR3 in amino acids: CASSIGLNYGYTF. The CDR3 DNA reads as TGTGCCAGTAGTATCGGGTTAAACTATGGCTACACCTTC.

The chain joins TRBV6-6 to TRBJ2-3, with 7 bases lining up with TRBD2. The CDR3 has 13 amino acids. Germline V gene lookup returns CDR1 MNHNY and CDR2 SVGAGI (reference sequence). The V and J ends lost 8 bases and 3 bases, in that order; junction bases with no gene match: 5. CDR3 coding DNA: TGTGCCAGCTGCGCGCGGGGGACAGATACGCAGTATTTT. Translated: CASCARGTDTQYF.

The chain combines TRBV11-2 with TRBJ1-1; the D gene is possibly TRBD1 (6 bases). The CDR3 has 14 amino acids. Between the trimmed V and J ends, which lost 1 base and 7 bases, there was a span of 13 bases. The germline V gene has CDR1 SGHAT and CDR2 FQNNGV. Here the CDR3 reads CASSLVRGGGEAFF. The CDR3 DNA sequence: TGTGCCAGCAGCTTAGTCAGAGGGGGGGGTGAAGCTTTCTTT.

This chain uses TRBV30 with TRBJ2-6, with D tentatively TRBD1 (5 bases). CDR1 is GTSNPN, CDR2 SVGIG, per germline (reference sequence). The CDR3 extends over 14 amino acids. V was shortened by 4 bases and J by 2 bases, with 9 bases between the two germline ends. The CDR3 nucleotides read TGTGCCTGGAAGTTAGGGGCTGGGGCCAACGTCCTGACTTTC. Residues: CAWKLGAGANVLTF.

The V gene is TRBV6-1, the J gene TRBJ2-7; 9 bases are shared with TRBD1. This CDR3 is 14 amino acids long. With 8 bases clipped from V and 3 bases from J, the junction kept 8 bases outside the gene matches. Germline V CDR1 and CDR2: MNHNS, SASEGT. The CDR3 spells CASQQGATRYEQYF. The CDR3 DNA reads TGTGCCAGCCAACAGGGGGCCACTCGCTACGAGCAGTACTTC.

The chain uses TRBV19 and TRBJ1-5; D unresolved. Trimming cost V 5 bases and J 7 bases, with 12 bases left between them. Germline loops: CDR1 LNHDA, CDR2 SQIVND (reference sequence). The CDR3 is 13 residues long. The CDR3 region has the DNA TGTGCCAGTAGTGGACTGGGCGGGCAGCCCCAGCATTTT. It specifies CASSGLGGQPQHF.

This chain connects TRBV5-6 to TRBJ2-7, with D perhaps matching TRBD2 (8 bases). The germline V gene encodes CDR1 SGHDT and CDR2 YYEEEE. This CDR3 has 14 amino acids. The germline V and J ends were trimmed by 2 bases and 6 bases, with 15 bases remaining between them. The CDR3 DNA sequence: TGTGCCAGCAGCTTCCCCGGGAGGGGGCTCGAGCAGTACTTC. Encoded protein: CASSFPGRGLEQYF.

This sequence joins TRBV7-8 and TRBJ2-3, with 8 bases aligning to TRBD2. The length of the CDR3 is 16 residues. Looked up from germline, CDR1 is SGHVS and CDR2 is FQNEAQ. V was clipped by 3 bases and J by 0 bases; unmatched bases: 5. CDR3 amino acids: CASSFRSGGSTDTQYF. Written as DNA, the CDR3 is TGTGCCAGCAGCTTCAGGAGCGGGGGAAGCACAGATACGCAGTATTTT.

This chain uses TRBV4-2 with TRBJ2-7, with 10 positions matching TRBD2. The V gene end was trimmed by 1 base and the J gene end by 4 bases; junction bases not matched to a gene: 4. The germline V gene encodes CDR1 LGHNA and CDR2 YNFKEQ. The CDR3 length is 15 residues. CDR3 residues: CASSQVGTSAYEQYF. Written as DNA, the CDR3 is TGTGCCAGCAGCCAAGTTGGGACTAGCGCGTACGAGCAGTACTTC.

This chain uses TRBV7-6 with TRBJ2-7; 11 bases line up with TRBD2. This CDR3 has 15 amino acids. V dropped 5 bases and J dropped 3; count of bases not matched to a gene: 6. Germline values: CDR1 SGHVS, CDR2 FNYEAQ. The chain's CDR3 is CASSKDSGRGYEQYF. CDR3 bases: TGTGCCAGCAGCAAAGATAGCGGGAGGGGCTACGAGCAGTACTTC.

The rearrangement links TRBV19 to TRBJ2-1; no clear D. Germline CDR1 LNHDA, CDR2 SQIVND (reference sequence). Trimming left V 3 bases short and J 5 bases short, with 11 bases between. The CDR3 extends over 14 amino acids. CDR3 coding DNA: TGTGCCAGTAGTATCCCAGGCCGTGACAATGAGCAGTTCTTC. It encodes CASSIPGRDNEQFF.

This rearrangement joins TRBV29-1 to TRBJ1-1; tentatively, D is TRBD1 (5 bases). Germline V gene data show CDR1 as SQVTM and CDR2 as ANQGSEA. This CDR3 has 13 residues. Trimming removed 3 bases from V and 1 base from J, with 9 bases in between. The CDR3 here is CSVERQSNTEAFF. CDR3 nucleotides: TGCAGCGTTGAGCGACAGTCGAACACTGAAGCTTTCTTT.

This sequence joins TRBV30 and TRBJ2-7; 7 nucleotides agree with TRBD1. In germline, CDR1 is GTSNPN, CDR2 SVGIG (reference sequence). This CDR3 is 12 amino acids long. The CDR3 sequence: CAYERGGDEQYF. Here the CDR3 DNA reads TGTGCTTACGAAAGAGGGGGCGACGAGCAGTACTTC.

The gene calls are TRBV15 and TRBJ1-5; D is undetermined. This CDR3 has 14 amino acids. Germline V gene data show CDR1 as LNHNV and CDR2 as YYDKDF (reference sequence). Deletions cut 0 bases from V and 4 bases from J, with 7 bases between. The CDR3 loop reads CATSRDPGNQPQHF. In DNA, the CDR3 is TGTGCCACCAGCAGAGATCCGGGAAATCAGCCCCAGCATTTT.

This sequence joins TRBV4-2 and TRBJ2-7; 7 bases fit TRBD1. The V gene end was trimmed by 0 bases and the J gene end by 0 bases; junction bases not matched to a gene: 2. Germline values: CDR1 LGHNA, CDR2 YNFKEQ. This CDR3 region has 15 residues. This CDR3 is CASSQDRDSSYEQYF. The CDR3 DNA reads TGTGCCAGCAGCCAAGATCGGGACAGCTCCTACGAGCAGTACTTC.

The chain employs TRBV7-3 and TRBJ1-2, with TRBD1 matching over 8 bases. CDR1 SGHTA and CDR2 FQGTGA come from the germline V gene. V lost 5 bases, J lost 4 bases, and 6 bases stayed unmatched. The CDR3 sequence is 14 residues long. The CDR3 loop reads CASSIDRGPYGYTF. The CDR3 DNA follows: TGTGCCAGCAGCATAGACAGGGGTCCCTATGGCTACACCTTC. Filled out from reference TRBV7-3 and TRBJ1-2, the complete variable domain reads GAGVSQTPSNKVTEKGKYVELRCDPISGHTALYWYRQSLGQGPEFLIYFQGTGAADDSGLPNDRFFAVRPEGSVSTLKIQRTERGDSAVYLCASSIDRGPYGYTFGSGTRLTVV.

J is TRBJ1-6 and V is TRBV7-9, with 8 bases that match TRBD1. V lost 5 bases and J lost 5; bases outside the gene matches: 5. This CDR3 comprises 15 residues. CDR1 is SEHNR, CDR2 FQNEAQ, per germline (reference sequence). The DNA for the CDR3 is TGTGCCAGCAGCCCACGACAGGGGAATAATTCACCCCTCCACTTT. Translating it yields CASSPRQGNNSPLHF.

The J gene is TRBJ2-6, the V gene TRBV6-5; tentative D call: TRBD1 (6 bases). Trimming removed 4 bases from V and 0 bases from J, with 10 bases in between. This CDR3 has 16 amino acids. CDR1 and CDR2 (germline): MNHEY, SVGAGI. In nucleotides, the CDR3 is TGTGCCAGCAGTTCCGGGACAAGCTCTGGGGCCAACGTCCTGACTTTC. Encoded protein: CASSSGTSSGANVLTF.

The CDR3 here is CASSVRGAAIGELFF. As DNA, the CDR3 is TGTGCCAGCAGCGTGCGGGGGGCGGCGATCGGGGAGCTGTTTTTT. The rearrangement uses TRBV9 and TRBJ2-2; 8 positions match TRBD2. This CDR3 has 15 residues. J gave up 7 bases and V 2 bases, and 7 bases lay outside the gene matches. Per germline, CDR1 SGDLS and CDR2 YYNGEE.

The rearrangement uses TRBV9 and TRBJ2-3, with D perhaps matching TRBD2 (6 bases). Germline V gene lookup returns CDR1 SGDLS and CDR2 YYNGEE. The CDR3 is 15 amino acids. Deletions cut 4 bases from V and 2 bases from J, with 14 bases between. This chain's CDR3 is CASSTYGGPTDTQYF. In DNA form, the CDR3 reads TGTGCCAGCAGCACCTACGGGGGACCCACAGATACGCAGTATTTT.

The chain carries TRBV6-5 and TRBJ2-7; 9 bases fit TRBD2. The CDR3 totals 14 residues. The ends lost 6 bases at V and 0 bases at J; junction bases unmatched: 3. Germline values: CDR1 MNHEY, CDR2 SVGAGI. CDR3 sequence: CASSDSGSSYEQYF. As DNA, the CDR3 is TGTGCCAGCAGCGATAGCGGGAGCTCCTACGAGCAGTACTTC.

This clone shows up as large by frequency. The rearrangement links TRBV28 to TRBJ2-1; D may be TRBD1 (6 bases). Germline V lookup: CDR1 MDHEN, CDR2 SYDVKM. The ends were cut back, 5 bases at V and 9 bases at J, with 11 bases in the middle. CDR3 length: 12 amino acids. The CDR3 bases are TGTGCCAGCAGTAAGACAGGTATTGAGCAGTTCTTC. It specifies CASSKTGIEQFF.